A selection of T cell receptor beta chains follows, all from one sample in a study of blood T cell repertoires in COVID-19. Measured with immunoSEQ multiplex PCR; TCRdb has only the in-frame clones, and not every one. This table holds 60,000 to 70,000 clones, around nine tenths found once. Sequencing was performed on PBMCs or T cells enriched from blood (not recorded which). These receptors came from a middle-aged woman who had recovered from COVID-19. Both conserved end residues are part of each CDR3. D genes are given only for firm matches.

>TRBJ2-1|TRBV27|NA|14
CASSPNPRGNEQFF
TGTGCCAGCAGTCCGAATCCTAGGGGCAATGAGCAGTTCTTC
>TRBJ1-4|TRBV7-8|TRBD1|16
CASSLLRDRGDEKLFF
TGTGCCAGCAGCTTGCTCCGGGACAGGGGGGATGAAAAACTGTTTTTT
>TRBJ2-3|TRBV3-1/TRBV3-2|TRBD2|16
CASSLFPGGGTGTQYF
TGTGCCAGCAGCCTTTTCCCGGGGGGGGGCACAGGTACGCAGTATTTT
>TRBJ1-1|TRBV7-2|TRBD1|14
CASSLRGQGTEAFF
TGTGCCAGCAGCTTAAGGGGGCAAGGAACTGAAGCTTTCTTT
>TRBJ2-1|TRBV7-9|NA|16
CASSFRHLTSYNEQFF
TGTGCCAGCAGCTTCCGCCATCTAACGTCTTACAATGAGCAGTTCTTC
>TRBJ1-2|TRBV5-1|NA|14
CASSSTGGNYGYTF
TGCGCCAGCAGCTCCACGGGGGGCAACTATGGCTACACCTTC
>TRBJ2-1|TRBV29-1|TRBD2|15
CSSRSGTRAANEQFF
TGCAGCTCAAGATCCGGGACTAGGGCGGCGAATGAGCAGTTCTTC
>TRBJ2-7|TRBV24-1|TRBD1|13
CATSEGGKYEQYF
TGTGCCACCAGTGAAGGGGGCAAATACGAGCAGTACTTC
>TRBJ2-7|TRBV11-3|TRBD1|15
CASSPDAGQGYEQYF
TGTGCCAGCAGCCCCGATGCCGGACAGGGTTACGAGCAGTACTTC
>TRBJ1-6|TRBV7-6|NA|15
CASSLGGYPNSPLHF
TGTGCCAGCAGCTTAGGAGGATACCCTAATTCACCCCTCCACTTT
>TRBJ2-2|TRBV5-5|TRBD1|18
CASSLSTGTGTNTGELFF
TGTGCCAGCAGCTTGAGTACCGGGACAGGGACGAACACCGGGGAGCTGTTTTTT